This T cell receptor beta chain is from a study of HIV-infected children after antiretroviral therapy interruption. Study overall: Weeks 0, 48 and 150 were sampled under continuous treatment.

Germline V lookup: CDR1 PRHDT, CDR2 FYEKMQ (reference sequence). The CDR3 has 17 amino acids. Trimming shortened V by 8 bases and J by 10 bases, and 33 bases separated the two germline ends. This clonotype has at least ten counts. Unique molecular identifiers were included in an RNA-based 3' RACE TCR library. From the 3' RACE reads, TCRdb called clonotypes with MiXCR, one entry per CDR3 protein. This table has some 41,000 distinct CDR3 sequences, around 7% appearing once. Indicated treatment: PENTA 11 planned treatment interruption arm or continuous ART arm. Cryopreserved PBMC samples required at least 5 million viable cells. From thawed PBMCs, naive CD4+ CD45RA+ CD45RO- T cells were sorted.

The sample consisted of CD45RA+ CD4+ T cells from PBMCs, pooled from several time points, taken from a donor given antiretroviral therapy, either interrupted or continuous. Subset meaning: naive CD4+ CD45RA+ CD45RO- T cells. This chain joins TRBV13 and TRBJ2-7; either TRBD1 or TRBD2 may supply D (6 bases each). This receptor was identified in a pool of human donors with HIV. The CDR3 DNA is TGTGCCAGCTCTATGACTGGGGGGCTAAGGAGCTCCTATGAACAGTACTTC. It specifies CASSMTGGLRSSYEQYF.